A single sample is the source of the 30 T cell receptor beta chains below, sequenced in a study of CD8+ T cells in alopecia areata. cDNA prepared by RNA extraction and subsequent reverse transcription served as the template for sequencing. Data came from immunoSEQ multiplex PCR; TCRdb stores just in-frame clones and leaves some out. The sample lists about 150,000 clones; approximately 60% were seen once. Specimen: CD8+ T cells sorted from blood. The origin of the receptors is a human donor in good health.

This chain joins TRBV4-2 and TRBJ2-3, with TRBD2 matching over 12 bases. The germline V gene has CDR1 LGHNA and CDR2 YNFKEQ. This CDR3 is built from 16 residues. V lost 1 base to trimming and J lost 6 bases; unmatched junction nucleotides: 5. CDR3 region: CASSQGALAGGDTQYF. The CDR3 nucleotides read TGTGCCAGCAGCCAAGGTGCCCTAGCGGGGGGGGATACGCAGTATTTT.

In its sample, this clone was seen once. The chain uses TRBV7-9 and TRBJ2-3; TRBD2 matches 8 bases. Germline CDR1 is SEHNR and CDR2 is FQNEAQ (reference sequence). This CDR3 region has 15 residues. V lost 6 bases and J lost 3; bases outside the gene matches: 8. The CDR3 reads CASRTGGGGTDTQYF. In DNA, the CDR3 is TGTGCCAGCAGGACCGGTGGCGGGGGGACAGATACGCAGTATTTT.

This chain connects TRBV5-6 to TRBJ2-4; 8 bases map to TRBD1. The CDR3 has 14 amino acids. Germline V gene sequence: CDR1 SGHDT, CDR2 YYEEEE. The trim removed 4 bases at V and 9 bases at J, leaving 9 bases unmatched. CDR3 in amino acids: CASSAGQGSGIQYF. CDR3 nucleotide sequence: TGTGCCAGCAGCGCCGGACAGGGTAGTGGCATTCAGTACTTC. Full variable domain (outside the CDR3, taken from reference TRBV5-6 and TRBJ2-4): DAGVTQSPTHLIKTRGQQVTLRCSPKSGHDTVSWYQQALGQGPQFIFQYYEEEERQRGNFPDRFSGHQFPNYSSELNVNALLLGDSALYLCASSAGQGSGIQYFGAGTRLSVL.

V gene TRBV14 combines with J gene TRBJ1-1, with D possibly matching TRBD1 (5 bases). This CDR3 has 11 amino acids. V gave up 4 bases and J gave up 10 bases, with 10 bases separating them. Germline V CDR1 and CDR2: SGHDN, FVKESK. In DNA form, the CDR3 reads TGTGCCAGCAGCCCCGGGGGGAGAGCTTTCTTT. It translates to CASSPGGRAFF. The variable domain in full, completed from reference TRBV14 and TRBJ1-1, reads EAGVTQFPSHSVIEKGQTVTLRCDPISGHDNLYWYRRVMGKEIKFLLHFVKESKQDESGMPNNRFLAERTGGTYSTLKVQPAELEDSGVYFCASSPGGRAFFGQGTRLTVV.

This clone was seen more than once but under ten times. V is TRBV29-1 and J is TRBJ2-2; TRBD1 is a possible D gene (5 bases). Germline V gives CDR1 SQVTM, CDR2 ANQGSEA. V shed 3 bases and J shed 0 bases, with 14 bases lying between them. CDR3 size: 16 residues. The DNA for the CDR3 is TGCAGCGTTGAGCGAAGGGGCCGCTCGAACACCGGGGAGCTGTTTTTT. This encodes CSVERRGRSNTGELFF.

The V call is TRBV7-9, the J call TRBJ2-1, with a weak D call TRBD2 (5 bases). This CDR3 comprises 11 residues. The germline gives CDR1 SEHNR, CDR2 FQNEAQ (reference sequence). V shed 8 bases and J shed 7 bases, with 9 bases lying between them. DNA for the CDR3: TGTGCCAGCGTTGGCGGGAATGAGCAGTTCTTC. Translated: CASVGGNEQFF.

The chain is built from TRBV7-8 and TRBJ2-2; D remains unclear. This CDR3 is built from 16 residues. CDR1 is SGHVS and CDR2 is FQNEAQ in the germline V gene. V shed 6 bases and J shed 6 bases, with 20 bases lying between them. The CDR3 here is CASSHTNRAVPGELFF. The CDR3 DNA sequence: TGTGCCAGCAGTCATACGAATCGGGCGGTCCCCGGGGAGCTGTTTTTT.

The chain joins TRBV2 to TRBJ2-3; 7 bases are a match to TRBD2. The CDR3 sequence is 13 residues long. Germline CDR1 reads SNHLY; CDR2 reads FYNNEI. The V and J ends lost 7 bases and 0 bases, in that order; junction bases with no gene match: 1. CDR3 protein: CASIGGSTDTQYF. The DNA for the CDR3 is TGTGCCAGCATCGGGGGGAGCACAGATACGCAGTATTTT.

This clone was found many times. CDR3 coding DNA: TGTGCCAGCAGTGTAGGCGGGGTGCCAGAGACCCAGTACTTC. Translation gives CASSVGGVPETQYF. The rearrangement links TRBV2 to TRBJ2-5, with D possibly TRBD2 on 6 matching bases. This CDR3 spans 14 amino acids. The V gene's germline CDR1 is SNHLY and CDR2 FYNNEI. V gave up 4 bases and J gave up 4 bases, with 13 bases separating them.

The V gene is TRBV9, the J gene TRBJ2-1, with 7 bases identical to TRBD1. CDR1 is SGDLS and CDR2 is YYNGEE in the germline V gene. The junction had 7 bases not matched to a gene; V was cut back by 3 bases and J by 4 bases. This CDR3 is 15 amino acids long. The CDR3 nucleotides read TGTGCCAGCAGCGGAACGGGACAGCAATACAATGAGCAGTTCTTC. Protein sequence: CASSGTGQQYNEQFF. The variable domain in full, completed from reference TRBV9 and TRBJ2-1, reads DSGVTQTPKHLITATGQRVTLRCSPRSGDLSVYWYQQSLDQGLQFLIQYYNGEERAKGNILERFSAQQFPDLHSELNLSSLELGDSALYFCASSGTGQQYNEQFFGPGTRLTVL.

This clone was seen only once. Other DNA variants within this sample encode the same CDR3. This chain links TRBV28 with TRBJ2-7; D is tentatively TRBD1 or TRBD2 (5 bases each). The V end was cut by 6 bases, the J end by 1 base, with 7 bases between. CDR3 length: 12 amino acids. The germline CDR1 and CDR2 sequences are MDHEN and SYDVKM. The CDR3 sequence: CASSEGSYEQYF. CDR3 DNA: TGTGCCAGCAGCGAGGGGTCCTACGAGCAGTACTTC. Combining the CDR3 with reference TRBV28 and TRBJ2-7 gives the whole variable domain DVKVTQSSRYLVKRTGEKVFLECVQDMDHENMFWYRQDPGLGLRLIYFSYDVKMKEKGDIPEGYSVSREKKERFSLILESASTNQTSMYLCASSEGSYEQYFGPGTRLTVT.

The CDR3 loop reads CASSPRWLGYNEQFF. CDR3 coding DNA: TGTGCCAGCAGCCCCCGGTGGCTCGGTTACAATGAGCAGTTCTTC. V gene TRBV14 combines with J gene TRBJ2-1, with D unresolved. The CDR3 sequence is 15 residues long. Germline CDR1 SGHDN, CDR2 FVKESK. V lost 4 bases, J lost 4 bases, and 14 bases lay in between.

This clone was recorded only once. V and J are TRBV5-4 and TRBJ2-5, with TRBD1 identical over 7 bases. The germline CDR1 and CDR2 sequences are SGHNT and YYREEE (reference sequence). CDR3 length: 14 residues. Trimming took 3 bases from V and 1 from J; bases not matched to a gene: 3. In DNA form, the CDR3 reads TGTGCCAGCAGCTCCGGGGACAGCCAAGAGACCCAGTACTTC. This sequence encodes CASSSGDSQETQYF.

The V call is TRBV6-5, the J call TRBJ1-2; D call uncertain. CDR3 length: 12 amino acids. CDR1 is MNHEY and CDR2 is SVGAGI in the germline V gene. V was pared by 2 bases and J by 7 bases, with 8 bases between. CDR3 protein: CASSYPDGGYTF. The CDR3 DNA reads as TGTGCCAGCAGTTACCCAGATGGTGGCTACACCTTC.

Notes on this clone: One end of the junction is discordant with germline, which a read error may explain. The J gene is TRBJ2-7, the V gene TRBV6-5, with D perhaps matching TRBD1 (6 bases). Germline V CDR1 and CDR2: MNHEY, SVGAGI. This CDR3 has 16 residues. CDR3 residues: CASSYSKTGGPYERYF. CDR3 DNA: TGTGCCAGCAGTTACTCGAAGACAGGTGGACCCTACGAGCGGTACTTC.

CDR3 amino acids: CASSAITWELFF. The CDR3, as DNA: TGTGCCAGCTCAGCGATTACTTGGGAGCTGTTTTTT. The chain recombines TRBV7-9 with TRBJ2-2; unclear D gene. Germline CDR1 and CDR2: SEHNR and FQNEAQ (reference sequence). CDR3 size: 12 residues. Trimming took 8 bases from V and 9 from J, leaving 13 bases between them.

The chain couples TRBV30 to TRBJ1-2; D may be TRBD1 (5 bases). Per the germline V gene, CDR1 is GTSNPN and CDR2 is SVGIG (reference sequence). This CDR3 region has 15 residues. With 2 bases removed from V and 8 bases from J, the gap between germline ends came to 21 bases. CDR3 coding DNA: TGTGCCTGGAGTTTGCCGAAGAGGGACCCAGGGGGCTACACCTTC. Translation: CAWSLPKRDPGGYTF.

This clone has just a few counts. V is TRBV6-6 and J is TRBJ1-4; D is unclear. Germline CDR1 and CDR2: MNHNY and SVGAGI (reference sequence). V was clipped by 2 bases and J by 6 bases, with 1 base between them. This CDR3 region has 11 residues. CDR3 in amino acids: CASSYDEKLFF. CDR3 sequence (DNA): TGTGCCAGCAGTTACGATGAAAAACTGTTTTTT.

J is TRBJ2-5 and V is TRBV6-5; perhaps TRBD2 as D (6 bases). CDR3 length: 11 residues. The germline V gene has CDR1 MNHEY and CDR2 SVGAGI. Trimming took off 8 bases at V and 9 bases at J, with 13 bases between the two ends. CDR3 bases: TGTGCCAGCGCTGAGGGCGGGGCCCAGTACTTC. It codes for CASAEGGAQYF.

The rearrangement uses TRBV7-9 and TRBJ2-3, with a tentative D call TRBD2 (6 bases). In germline, CDR1 is SEHNR, CDR2 FQNEAQ (reference sequence). Trimming stripped 3 bases from V and 1 base from J, with 14 bases between. This CDR3 is built from 16 residues. The CDR3 DNA is TGTGCCAGCAGCTTCCCCATAGCGGAGCGCACAGATACGCAGTATTTT. Amino acids: CASSFPIAERTDTQYF.

J is TRBJ2-1 and V is TRBV11-2; 8 nucleotides line up with TRBD2. Trimming cost V 3 bases and J 3 bases; bases outside gene matches: 4. The CDR3 length is 15 residues. Germline V gene lookup returns CDR1 SGHAT and CDR2 FQNNGV. CDR3 DNA sequence: TGTGCCAGCAGCTTCGGTAGCGGGGTCTACAATGAGCAGTTCTTC. As protein: CASSFGSGVYNEQFF.

The gene calls are TRBV29-1 and TRBJ1-2, with a possible D match to TRBD1 (6 bases). The CDR3 contains 12 residues. With 6 bases removed from V and 8 bases from J, the gap between germline ends came to 16 bases. Germline V gene data show CDR1 as SQVTM and CDR2 as ANQGSEA. Here the CDR3 reads CSVPNRERGYTF. The CDR3 region has the DNA TGCAGCGTCCCGAACAGGGAGCGAGGCTACACCTTC.

This clone appeared once. The chain links TRBV18 to TRBJ2-2; 8 bases map to TRBD1. The CDR3 loop spans 15 amino acids. V dropped 5 bases and J dropped 3; count of bases not matched to a gene: 5. Germline CDR1 and CDR2: KGHSH and LQKENI. The CDR3 sequence: CASSAGTGYTGELFF. The CDR3, as DNA: TGTGCCAGCTCAGCCGGGACAGGATACACCGGGGAGCTGTTTTTT.

This rearrangement joins TRBV29-1 to TRBJ2-2; 10 bases fit TRBD2. V was clipped by 3 bases and J by 4 bases; unmatched bases: 2. CDR1 and CDR2 (germline): SQVTM, ANQGSEA. The CDR3 sequence is 14 residues long. CDR3 coding DNA: TGCAGCGTTGACCTAGCGGGAGCCACCGGGGAGCTGTTTTTT. It specifies CSVDLAGATGELFF.

The J gene is TRBJ2-2, the V gene TRBV27; the D gene is possibly TRBD1 (5 bases). The length of the CDR3 is 15 residues. Trimming stripped 2 bases from V and 4 bases from J, with 11 bases between. Per the germline V gene, CDR1 is MNHEY and CDR2 is SMNVEV (reference sequence). Here the CDR3 reads CASSLGIGATGELFF. The CDR3 DNA reads TGTGCCAGCAGTTTAGGGATAGGGGCCACCGGGGAGCTGTTTTTT.

This sequence joins TRBV29-1 and TRBJ2-7; no definite D call. Trimming shortened V by 5 bases and J by 2 bases, and 7 bases separated the two germline ends. Germline V lookup: CDR1 SQVTM, CDR2 ANQGSEA. CDR3 length: 11 amino acids. The CDR3 DNA reads TGCAGCGTTTCTCACACCTACGAGCAGTACTTC. Translated: CSVSHTYEQYF.

As DNA, the CDR3 is TGTGCCAGCAGCTTACGAGAACAGGGTTTAGATGGCTACACCTTC. Translating gives CASSLREQGLDGYTF. The chain uses TRBV11-2 and TRBJ1-2; tentatively, D is TRBD1 (6 bases). The V gene lost 2 bases and the J gene lost 6 bases, with 16 bases spanning the gap. Germline lookup yields CDR1 SGHAT and CDR2 FQNNGV. CDR3 length: 15 amino acids.

The chain links TRBV30 to TRBJ2-7; 7 bases align to TRBD1. Germline CDR1 is GTSNPN and CDR2 is SVGIG (reference sequence). J gave up 4 bases and V 5 bases, and 8 bases lay outside the gene matches. This CDR3 contains 13 residues. CDR3 region: CAWRDREKYEQYF. The CDR3 bases are TGTGCCTGGCGCGACAGGGAAAAATACGAGCAGTACTTC.

V and J are TRBV13 and TRBJ2-3; the D gene is possibly TRBD2 (5 bases). This CDR3 is built from 15 residues. The V and J ends lost 0 bases and 3 bases respectively, with 10 bases between them. The germline V gene encodes CDR1 PRHDT and CDR2 FYEKMQ (reference sequence). CDR3 sequence (DNA): TGTGCCAGCAGCTTAGGCGGAGGAAGGACAGATACGCAGTATTTT. Its translation: CASSLGGGRTDTQYF.

The chain has TRBV27 and TRBJ2-7; maybe TRBD2 (5 bases). Germline V CDR1 and CDR2: MNHEY, SMNVEV (reference sequence). CDR3 length: 12 residues. The ends were cut back, 6 bases at V and 6 bases at J, with 12 bases in the middle. In DNA, the CDR3 is TGTGCCAGCAGCTCCTCGGGGTCCGAGCAGTACTTC. Its protein is CASSSSGSEQYF.